This T cell receptor beta chain was profiled in a study of CD8+CD57+ T cells in acquired aplastic anemia. Study information: DNA recovered from sorted CD4+ and CD8+ cells had a mean of around 3.3 ug.

Study-wide results and limits: A significant difference in CD8+ Simpson's diversity between patients and controls was not found. In common between the patients and the controls were approximately 28 CD8+ CDR3 sequences.

In its sample, this clonotype was seen once. Its cognate antigen is unknown. CDR1 is KGHDR, CDR2 SFDVKD, per germline. This CDR3 region has 19 residues. V lost 5 bases, J lost 3 bases, and 16 bases stayed unmatched. Genomic DNA, the template, was used for profiling of the TCR beta VDJ and CDR3. Each CDR3 protein is one row after TCRdb ran MiXCR on the reads. The sample has roughly 180,000 distinct CDR3 sequences; over 60% are singletons. The sequence derives from a human donor with severe aplastic anemia or a healthy control (not recorded which). This rearrangement joins TRBV24-1 to TRBJ2-2; 8 positions agree with TRBD1. Sequenced input: sorted CD4+, CD8+, or CD8+CD57+ T cells (not recorded which) from PBMCs. CDR3 amino acids: CATSAYPWTGLEDTGELFF. CDR3 nucleotide sequence: TGTGCCACCAGTGCCTACCCCTGGACAGGGTTGGAGGACACCGGGGAGCTGTTTTTT.